This T cell receptor (beta chain) comes out of a study of siplizumab effects on memory and regulatory T cells. Points from the study as a whole: A minor fraction of alloreactive clones, and no more, mapped to unstimulated subsets. A significant reduction in alloreactive sequences traceable to unstimulated CD4+ memory cells was produced by siplizumab. Major contributors to the alloresponse seemed to be naive T cells, which also appeared more diverse than memory cells.

Concerning this clone itself: Its target is unknown.

The table came from immunoSEQ multiplex PCR; TCRdb's copy has only in-frame clones and leaves some out. The top ten hold about 1.5% of the sample, which has tens of thousands of clones, roughly 88% seen once. Germline V gene lookup returns CDR1 MNHNY and CDR2 SVGAGI (reference sequence). The CDR3 is made up of 14 amino acids. The ends were cut back, 2 bases at V and 1 base at J, with 8 bases in the middle. This clonotype was obtained from a human donor in good health. The chain joins TRBV6-6 to TRBJ1-1; no reliable D call. The material sequenced was Tregs sorted from blood. The DNA for the CDR3 is TGTGCCAGCAGTTACGCCCCATGGAACACTGAAGCTTTCTTT. This sequence encodes CASSYAPWNTEAFF.